These 29 T cell receptor delta chains were sequenced from one sample in a study of gamma-delta chains in newborns, infants, children. With CATT, TCRdb re-called clones from the reads. The sample records some 10,000 delta-chain clones, approximately 9% being singletons. Sequenced material: blood. The receptors originated from a child who was a newborn, infant or young child, either healthy, febrile or measles-vaccinated (not recorded which).

This clone was seen more than once but under ten times. This chain uses TRDV2 with TRDJ1; D is perhaps TRDD3 (6 bases). V lost 0 bases and J lost 1, with 14 bases in between. This CDR3 has 16 residues. Germline lookup yields CDR1 GEAIGNYY and CDR2 EKD. CDR3 protein: CACDTVIRGPTDKLIF. For the CDR3, the DNA is TGTGCCTGTGACACCGTGATACGCGGTCCCACCGATAAACTCATCTTT.

This clone was observed a handful of times. This is likely an artifact of a read error, given a far larger clone one base away. The sample holds other DNA sequences that translate to the same CDR3. The chain joins TRDV2 to TRDJ1; 13 nucleotides line up with TRDD3. Per the germline V gene, CDR1 is GEAIGNYY and CDR2 is EKD. The CDR3 is made up of 19 amino acids. This chain's CDR3 is CACDPVLGDTRRNTDKLIF. DNA of the CDR3: TGTGCTTGTGACCCTGTACTGGGGGATACGCGACGGAACACCGATAAACTCATCTTT.

This clone was detected a few times. V is TRDV3 and J is TRDJ1; tentatively, D is TRDD3 (5 bases). The V end lost 3 bases, the J end lost 1 base, and 9 bases lay between the germline ends. Germline loops: CDR1 TVYSNPD, CDR2 GDNSRS (reference sequence). The CDR3 is 12 amino acids. CDR3 nucleotides: TGTGCCTTAAGGGGAACCACCGATAAACTCATCTTT. Encoded protein: CALRGTTDKLIF. Full variable domain (missing parts from reference TRDV3 and TRDJ1): CDKVTQSSPDQTVASGSEVVLLCTYDTVYSNPDLFWYRIRPDYSFQFVFYGDNSRSEGADFTQGRFSVKHILTQKAFHLVISPVRTEDSATYYCALRGTTDKLIFGKGTRVTVEP.

This clone was seen only a few times. The V and J genes are TRDV2 and TRDJ1; D remains unclear. The CDR3 is 15 residues long. Trimming cost V 4 bases and J 2 bases, with 16 bases left between them. Germline CDR1 GEAIGNYY, CDR2 EKD. The CDR3: CACEGLIRRTDKLIF. As DNA, the CDR3 is TGTGCCTGTGAGGGGCTGATTAGGCGGACCGATAAACTCATCTTT.

The table lists this clone with a few counts. A much bigger clone sits one base away, suggesting this may be a read error. CDR3 sequence (DNA): TGTGCCTGTGACACCTTGTGGGGGAGTTCGTACACCGATAAACTCATCTTT. It codes for CACDTLWGSSYTDKLIF. The J gene is TRDJ1, the V gene TRDV2; 7 nucleotides align to TRDD3. The CDR3 is made up of 17 amino acids. The trim removed 0 bases at V and 0 bases at J, leaving 9 bases unmatched. Germline values: CDR1 GEAIGNYY, CDR2 EKD.

This clone was seen only a few times. The chain carries TRDV2 and TRDJ1, with D perhaps matching TRDD3 (5 bases). The ends were cut back, 1 base at V and 3 bases at J, with 14 bases in the middle. Germline values: CDR1 GEAIGNYY, CDR2 EKD. This CDR3 region has 15 residues. The CDR3 here is CACDTISAGSDKLIF. Here the CDR3 DNA reads TGTGCCTGTGACACAATTAGCGCTGGGTCCGATAAACTCATCTTT.

Worth noting for this clone: One junction end disagrees with the germline gene, perhaps due to a read error. The chain carries TRDV1 and TRDJ1, with 7 bases aligning to TRDD3. Germline CDR1 TSWWSYY, CDR2 QGS. The CDR3 is 17 amino acids. CDR3 sequence (DNA): TGTGCTCTTGGGGAACGTGATGGGGGACCGTACACCGATAAACTCATCTTC. Amino acids: CALGERDGGPYTDKLIF.

This clone has a handful of counts. A much bigger clone sits one base away, suggesting this may be a read error. The chain has TRDV2 and TRDJ1; 12 bases fit TRDD3. The CDR3 contains 16 residues. Per germline, CDR1 GEAIGNYY and CDR2 EKD. CDR3 loop: CARDALIRLGDTKLIF. CDR3 in DNA: TGTGCCCGTGACGCCCTCATTCGACTGGGGGATACCAAACTCATCTTT.

This clone was detected only a few times. The V and J genes are TRDV2 and TRDJ3; the D gene is possibly TRDD3 (5 bases). V was cut by 3 bases and J by 2 bases, with 19 bases left in between. In germline, CDR1 is GEAIGNYY, CDR2 EKD. This CDR3 region has 19 residues. Here the CDR3 DNA reads TGTGCCTGTGACCGTTTGACCGCCGGGGGTGCCTGGGACACCCGACAGATGTTTTTC. As protein: CACDRLTAGGAWDTRQMFF.

The chain has TRDV2 and TRDJ1; 8 bases map to TRDD3. This CDR3 spans 15 amino acids. The germline gives CDR1 GEAIGNYY, CDR2 EKD. V was pared by 0 bases and J by 4 bases, with 6 bases of the junction left unmatched. This CDR3 reads CACDTVGDRGDKLIF. In DNA, the CDR3 is TGTGCCTGTGACACCGTGGGGGATCGCGGCGATAAACTCATCTTT.

This clone turned up a few times. V gene TRDV2 combines with J gene TRDJ1; 10 bases map to TRDD3. Per the germline V gene, CDR1 is GEAIGNYY and CDR2 is EKD. Germline trimming cut 0 bases from V and 0 bases from J; bases unmatched to any gene: 9. The CDR3 length is 18 residues. The CDR3 protein is CACDTVTGGSRYTDKLIF. CDR3 bases: TGTGCCTGTGACACCGTAACTGGGGGATCAAGGTACACCGATAAACTCATCTTT.

Points on this clone: At one of its ends the junction is not consistent with the germline gene, which may arise from a read error. This chain joins TRDV2 and TRDJ3; tentatively, D is TRDD3 (5 bases). CDR3 length equals 19 residues. The germline gives CDR1 GEAIGNYY, CDR2 EKD. The CDR3 region has the DNA TGTGCCTGTGGCACCGCCGGGGGTAGAAGCTCCTGGGACACCCGACAGATGTTTTTC. It encodes CACGTAGGRSSWDTRQMFF.

V gene TRDV2 combines with J gene TRDJ1, with 10 positions matching TRDD3. Germline CDR1 GEAIGNYY, CDR2 EKD. The CDR3 contains 17 residues. With V trimmed by 0 bases and J by 0 bases, 6 bases remained unmatched. In nucleotides, the CDR3 is TGTGCCTGTGACACCCTGACGACTGGGGGATACACCGATAAACTCATCTTT. Protein: CACDTLTTGGYTDKLIF.

The table lists this clone with a few counts. This chain joins TRDV1 and TRDJ1, with TRDD3 matching over 13 bases. V lost 2 bases and J lost 0; bases outside the gene matches: 21. There are 23 residues in the CDR3. Germline V lookup: CDR1 TSWWSYY, CDR2 QGS. The CDR3 sequence: CALGEIQHLRVLGDTAYTDKLIF. As DNA, the CDR3 is TGTGCTCTTGGGGAAATTCAACACCTACGGGTACTGGGGGATACGGCGTACACCGATAAACTCATCTTT.

This clone has a handful of counts. A much larger clone differs from this one at a single base, so this may be a read error. Other nucleotide sequences in the sample specify the same CDR3. The chain joins TRDV2 to TRDJ1, with 10 bases aligning to TRDD3. V gave up 0 bases and J gave up 0 bases; unmatched junction bases: 9. The CDR3 covers 18 residues. Germline V CDR1 and CDR2: GEAIGNYY, EKD. CDR3 loop: CACDTVGGTGGYTDKLIF. CDR3 DNA: TGTGCCTGTGACACCGTTGGCGGTACTGGGGGATACACCGATAAACTCATCTTT.

Only a few counts were recorded for this clone. Here the CDR3 reads CACDTGDFYSWDTRQMFF. The CDR3 DNA is TGTGCCTGTGACACTGGGGATTTCTACTCCTGGGACACCCGACAGATGTTTTTC. The V call is TRDV2, the J call TRDJ3, with TRDD3 as a possible D gene (6 bases). This CDR3 has 18 residues. Germline V CDR1 and CDR2: GEAIGNYY, EKD. Trimming pared 1 base from V and 0 bases from J, leaving 12 bases between.

This clone was observed a few times. Just one base apart from a much larger clone, this may be a read error. Other nucleotide sequences from this sample produce the same CDR3. The chain couples TRDV2 to TRDJ1; 7 bases fit TRDD3. The V gene's germline CDR1 is GEAIGNYY and CDR2 EKD. The trim removed 3 bases at V and 1 base at J, leaving 10 bases unmatched. The CDR3 contains 16 residues. CDR3 nucleotides: TGTGCCTGTGACCCCGCAGGGGGATTAGGCACCGATAAACTCATCTTT. Protein product: CACDPAGGLGTDKLIF.

This clone has only a few counts. A far more abundant clone sits one base away, making this likely a read error. This sequence joins TRDV1 and TRDJ1, with 12 positions matching TRDD3. The CDR3 totals 20 residues. The V gene end was trimmed by 1 base and the J gene end by 3 bases; junction bases not matched to a gene: 15. Germline CDR1 and CDR2: TSWWSYY and QGS. The CDR3 loop reads CALGEPPAPGTGGYPDKLIF. CDR3 sequence (DNA): TGTGCTCTTGGGGAACCTCCGGCCCCCGGTACTGGGGGATACCCCGATAAACTCATCTTT.

This clone was seen only a few times. The J gene is TRDJ1, the V gene TRDV1; 10 positions match TRDD3. Trimming removed 2 bases from V and 9 bases from J; junction bases left unmatched: 24. The length of the CDR3 is 20 residues. Germline CDR1 is TSWWSYY and CDR2 is QGS. CDR3 nucleotide sequence: TGTGCTCTTGGGGAAGGGTTCGTGCCTTCCTATCGACTGGGGGATTTGGAACTCATCTTT. Translating gives CALGEGFVPSYRLGDLELIF.

This clone was seen a handful of times. A read error may be the cause here, since a much bigger clone is one base away. The same CDR3 arises from other DNA sequences in this sample as well. The chain has TRDV2 and TRDJ3, with TRDD3 identical over 12 bases. This CDR3 is built from 18 residues. CDR1 is GEAIGNYY, CDR2 EKD, per germline. Unmatched junction bases numbered 2, after V lost 3 bases and J lost 0 bases. The CDR3: CACDLLGDTSWDTRQMFF. CDR3 DNA: TGTGCCTGTGACCTACTGGGGGATACCTCCTGGGACACCCGACAGATGTTTTTC.

Points on this clone: The mismatch at residue 17 between this DNA's translation and the TCRdb protein of a much larger clone likely reflects a read error; the protein shown is translated from the DNA. This rearrangement joins TRDV2 to TRDJ3; tentatively, D is TRDD3 (6 bases). Germline V gives CDR1 GEAIGNYY, CDR2 EKD. The CDR3 is 19 amino acids. The CDR3 protein is CACDTGVGASSWDTRQVFF. As DNA, the CDR3 is TGTGCCTGTGACACCGGTGTGGGGGCGAGCTCCTGGGACACCCGACAGGTGTTTTTC.

This clone has only a few counts. The gene calls are TRDV2 and TRDJ3; 7 positions match TRDD3. J was trimmed by 0 bases and V by 2 bases; bases with no gene match: 15. This CDR3 is built from 21 residues. Germline V gives CDR1 GEAIGNYY, CDR2 EKD. The chain's CDR3 is CACDKASLGVISSWDTRQMFF. CDR3 DNA sequence: TGTGCCTGTGACAAAGCTTCTCTGGGGGTTATAAGCTCCTGGGACACCCGACAGATGTTTTTC.

V and J are TRDV2 and TRDJ3; perhaps TRDD3 as D (6 bases). The CDR3 sequence is 22 residues long. Germline CDR1 reads GEAIGNYY; CDR2 reads EKD. Trimming stripped 0 bases from V and 1 base from J, with 24 bases between. The CDR3 here is CACDTVGAPAGIMSWDTRQMFF. Here the CDR3 DNA reads TGTGCCTGTGACACCGTCGGCGCTCCCGCGGGGATTATGTCCTGGGACACCCGACAGATGTTTTTC.

This clone was seen a few times. A read error may account for a junction end that differs from germline. At the DNA level, this CDR3 is encoded by other sequences in the same sample as well. The rearrangement links TRDV2 to TRDJ3; no reliable D call. This CDR3 is 20 amino acids long. The germline V gene encodes CDR1 GEAIGNYY and CDR2 EKD. CDR3 nucleotide sequence: TGTGCCTGCGACACCATACCAAGGTATAACAGCTCCTGGGACACCCGACAGATGTTTTTC. This sequence encodes CACDTIPRYNSSWDTRQMFF.

This clone has just a few counts. This chain uses TRDV2 with TRDJ2; D may be TRDD3 (6 bases). This CDR3 has 17 amino acids. The germline V and J ends were trimmed by 0 bases and 2 bases, with 15 bases remaining between them. Germline CDR1 is GEAIGNYY and CDR2 is EKD. The CDR3 is CACDTMGAPSLTAQLFF. As DNA, the CDR3 is TGTGCCTGTGACACCATGGGGGCCCCATCCTTGACAGCACAACTCTTCTTT.

This clone has just a few counts. The chain employs TRDV2 and TRDJ3; 11 bases align to TRDD3. Trimming removed 0 bases from V and 0 bases from J; junction bases left unmatched: 3. The CDR3 is 19 residues long. From germline, CDR1 is GEAIGNYY and CDR2 EKD. DNA for the CDR3: TGTGCCTGTGACACCGGTACTGGGGGATACTCCTGGGACACCCGACAGATGTTTTTC. Protein sequence: CACDTGTGGYSWDTRQMFF.

V is TRDV2 and J is TRDJ3; 12 bases map to TRDD3. Unmatched junction bases numbered 11, after V lost 0 bases and J lost 3 bases. The germline CDR1 and CDR2 sequences are GEAIGNYY and EKD. The CDR3 totals 21 residues. The CDR3, as DNA: TGTGCCTGTGACACCATAGGCGCTGGGGGATACGTTGGCTGGGACACCCGACAGATGTTTTTC. Its protein product is CACDTIGAGGYVGWDTRQMFF.

In this sample, this clone is medium-sized. The V and J genes are TRDV2 and TRDJ1; D might be TRDD3 (5 bases). This CDR3 comprises 15 residues. From germline, CDR1 is GEAIGNYY and CDR2 EKD. V was clipped by 1 base and J by 0 bases, with 11 bases between them. This CDR3 reads CACDTLGPNTDKLIF. The CDR3 nucleotides are TGTGCCTGTGACACTCTGGGCCCGAACACCGATAAACTCATCTTT.

The chain uses TRDV2 and TRDJ1, with 9 nucleotides matching TRDD3. V lost 3 bases, J lost 0 bases, and 7 bases stayed unmatched. Germline V CDR1 and CDR2: GEAIGNYY, EKD. The CDR3 is 16 amino acids. The CDR3 region is CACDVLGDWDTDKLIF. CDR3 coding DNA: TGTGCCTGTGACGTACTGGGGGACTGGGACACCGATAAACTCATCTTT.